This TCR beta chain emerged from a study of T-cell reconstitution after alpha-beta-depleted transplantation in children. Regarding the study as a whole: Where alpha-beta T cells came from about two months after transplant was reportedly several hundred expanded graft clones. Several patients had high TCRbeta diversity at day 60; it came from surviving recipient T cells and thymic progenitors. Among T cells one year after transplant, newly produced cells accounted for most counts and diversity.

Unique molecular identifiers were incorporated when the TCRbeta library was constructed. TCRdb used MiXCR to reprocess the PCR reads, holding one entry per CDR3 protein. The sample has some 830,000 distinct CDR3 sequences; around 15% are singletons. Concerning this clonotype itself: Its antigen is unidentified.

The CDR3 length is 16 residues. V lost 3 bases to trimming and J lost 2 bases, with 17 bases between them. The TCR originated in a male patient aged 10 to 17 who had a stem cell transplant for acute lymphoblastic leukemia, so the T cells may come from the graft donor. This specimen consisted of PBMCs, mostly from graft donor cells, obtained 360 days after TCRalphabeta/CD19-depleted stem cell transplant. The rearrangement joins TRBV12-3 or TRBV12-4 to TRBJ2-7; D call uncertain. CDR3 region: CASSFLLPPGPYEQYF. The DNA of the CDR3 is TGTGCCAGCAGTTTCCTCCTCCCGCCGGGCCCCTACGAGCAGTACTTC.